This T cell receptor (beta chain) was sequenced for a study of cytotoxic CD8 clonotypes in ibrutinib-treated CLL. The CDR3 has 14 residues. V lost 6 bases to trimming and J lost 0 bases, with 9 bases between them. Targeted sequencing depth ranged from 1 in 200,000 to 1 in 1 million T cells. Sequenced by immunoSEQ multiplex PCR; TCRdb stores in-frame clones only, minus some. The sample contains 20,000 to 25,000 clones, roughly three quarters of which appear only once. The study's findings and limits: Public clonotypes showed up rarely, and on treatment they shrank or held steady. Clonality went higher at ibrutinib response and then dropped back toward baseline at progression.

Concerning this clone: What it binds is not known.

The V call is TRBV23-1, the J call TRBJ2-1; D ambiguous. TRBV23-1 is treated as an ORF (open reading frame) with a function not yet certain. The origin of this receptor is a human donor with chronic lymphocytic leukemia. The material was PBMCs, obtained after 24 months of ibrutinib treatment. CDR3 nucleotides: TGCGCCAGCAGACACTTGAGCTCCTACAATGAGCAGTTCTTC. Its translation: CASRHLSSYNEQFF.